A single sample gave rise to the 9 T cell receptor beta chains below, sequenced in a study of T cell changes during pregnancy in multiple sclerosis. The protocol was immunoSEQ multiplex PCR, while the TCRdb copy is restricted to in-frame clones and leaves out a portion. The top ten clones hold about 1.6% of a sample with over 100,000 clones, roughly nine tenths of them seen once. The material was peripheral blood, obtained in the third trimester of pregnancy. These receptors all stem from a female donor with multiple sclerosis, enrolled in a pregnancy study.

CDR3 DNA: TGTGCCAGCAGCGTAGGTAACGAGGGACTAGCGGGAGGTCGGCAGTTCTTC. Its protein is CASSVGNEGLAGGRQFF. The chain joins TRBV9 to TRBJ2-1; 15 nucleotides line up with TRBD2. V was clipped by 0 bases and J by 12 bases; unmatched bases: 10. From germline, CDR1 is SGDLS and CDR2 YYNGEE. The CDR3 contains 17 residues.

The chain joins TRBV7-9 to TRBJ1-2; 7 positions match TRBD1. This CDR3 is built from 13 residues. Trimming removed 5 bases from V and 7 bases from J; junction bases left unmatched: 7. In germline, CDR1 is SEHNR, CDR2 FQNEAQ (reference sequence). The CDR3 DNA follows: TGTGCCAGCAGCCCTCAGGGGGGCAGTGGCTACACCTTC. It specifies CASSPQGGSGYTF. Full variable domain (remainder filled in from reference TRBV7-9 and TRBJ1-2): DTGVSQNPRHKITKRGQNVTFRCDPISEHNRLYWYRQTLGQGPEFLTYFQNEAQLEKSRLLSDRFSAERPKGSFSTLEIQRTEQGDSAMYLCASSPQGGSGYTFGSGTRLTVV.

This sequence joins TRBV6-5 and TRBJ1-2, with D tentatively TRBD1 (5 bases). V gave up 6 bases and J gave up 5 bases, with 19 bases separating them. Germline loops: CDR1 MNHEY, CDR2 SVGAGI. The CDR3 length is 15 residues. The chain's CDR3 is CASSPSGTGPYGYTF. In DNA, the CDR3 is TGTGCCAGCAGCCCCTCCGGAACAGGTCCTTATGGCTACACCTTC.

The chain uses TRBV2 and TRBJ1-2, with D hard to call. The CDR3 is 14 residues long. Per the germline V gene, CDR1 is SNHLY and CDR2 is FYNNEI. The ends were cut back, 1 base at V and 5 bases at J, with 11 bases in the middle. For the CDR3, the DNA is TGTGCCAGCAGTGAAGTGACACTCGTGTATGGCTACACCTTC. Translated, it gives CASSEVTLVYGYTF.

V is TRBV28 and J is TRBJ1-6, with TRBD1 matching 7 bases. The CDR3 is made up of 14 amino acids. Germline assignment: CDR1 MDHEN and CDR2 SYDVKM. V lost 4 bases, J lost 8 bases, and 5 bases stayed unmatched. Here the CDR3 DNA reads TGTGCCAGCAGTTCCCCCGACAGGGATTCACCCCTCCACTTT. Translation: CASSSPDRDSPLHF.

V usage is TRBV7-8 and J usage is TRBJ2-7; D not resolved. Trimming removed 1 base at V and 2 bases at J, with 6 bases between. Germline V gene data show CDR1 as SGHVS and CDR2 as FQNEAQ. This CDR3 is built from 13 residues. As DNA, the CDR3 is TGTGCCAGCAGCTTAGGATTAGCCTACGAGCAGTACTTC. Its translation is CASSLGLAYEQYF.

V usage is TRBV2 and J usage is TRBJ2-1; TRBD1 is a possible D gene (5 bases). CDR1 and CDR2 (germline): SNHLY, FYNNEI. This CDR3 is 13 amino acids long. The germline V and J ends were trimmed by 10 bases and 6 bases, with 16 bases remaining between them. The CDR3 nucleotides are TGTGCCATCGTGTCGGACATCTTCAATGAGCAGTTCTTC. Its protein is CAIVSDIFNEQFF.

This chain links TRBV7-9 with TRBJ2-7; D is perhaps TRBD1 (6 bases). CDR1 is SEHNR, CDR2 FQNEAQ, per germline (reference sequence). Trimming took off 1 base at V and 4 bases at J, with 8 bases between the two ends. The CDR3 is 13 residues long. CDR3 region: CASSLGTEYEQYF. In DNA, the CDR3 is TGTGCCAGCAGCTTAGGGACAGAATACGAGCAGTACTTC.

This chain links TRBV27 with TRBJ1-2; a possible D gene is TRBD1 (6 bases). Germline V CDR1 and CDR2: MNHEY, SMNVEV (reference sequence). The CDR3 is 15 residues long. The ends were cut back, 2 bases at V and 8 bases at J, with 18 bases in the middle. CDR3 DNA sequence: TGTGCCAGCAGTTTAACTCCAGGGGCATCGAGGGGCTACACCTTC. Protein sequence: CASSLTPGASRGYTF.